This T cell receptor beta chain appears in the sequencing data of a study of OX40 agonist ivuxolimab in advanced cancers. At the level of the study: Ivuxolimab, an agonistic anti-OX40 (CD134) antibody, was given to patients.

Method: immunoSEQ multiplex PCR; TCRdb's copy keeps in-frame clones and lacks some. The table includes 35,000 to 50,000 clones, about 89% detected once. V dropped 4 bases and J dropped 2 bases, with 16 bases sitting between them. This CDR3 comprises 15 residues. The V gene's germline CDR1 is SGHRS and CDR2 YFSETQ. Study conclusions and caveats: Clonal expansion was seen in CD4+ and CD8+ blood T cells by week 6 at 0.1 to 3.0 mg/kg. Some nonresponders also had low normalized T-cell clonal expansion.

As for this clone: Its antigen is not known.

Enrollment shut out patients with autoimmune disease history or systemic immunosuppression. This clonotype was sampled from an adult with an advanced solid tumor such as melanoma, head and neck, liver or kidney cancer. The sample in question was CD4+ or CD8+ T cells sorted from blood, obtained in a trial of the OX40 agonist ivuxolimab. The V gene is TRBV5-1, the J gene TRBJ2-7; D is perhaps TRBD2 (5 bases). The CDR3 DNA sequence: TGCGCCAGCAGCCCCCTTCCGACTAAAACCTACGAGCAGTACTTC. Protein product: CASSPLPTKTYEQYF.